Sequencing of this TCR beta chain was carried out in a study of response to subunit inactivated influenza vaccine. Whole-study results and caveats: The authors put forward the suggestion that each seasonal influenza vaccination may bring in only a limited number of new T cells.

This CDR3 contains 17 residues. The V end was cut by 5 bases, the J end by 0 bases, with 17 bases between. The germline V gene encodes CDR1 MNHEY and CDR2 SVGAGI. In the case of this clonotype: Its antigen is unidentified.

Via MiXCR, TCRdb re-called the RT-PCR reads, giving one row per CDR3 protein. The sample has some 850,000 distinct CDR3 sequences, 15% to 20% seen once. This chain links TRBV6-5 with TRBJ2-1; D not resolved. Specimen: PBMCs from blood, collected roughly 5 days after vaccination. This receptor was taken from a man in his forties or fifties who received an inactivated influenza vaccine. As DNA, the CDR3 is TGTGCCAGCAGTCTCCTCGGCACCCCGTCCTCCTACAATGAGCAGTTCTTC. Translated, it gives CASSLLGTPSSYNEQFF.